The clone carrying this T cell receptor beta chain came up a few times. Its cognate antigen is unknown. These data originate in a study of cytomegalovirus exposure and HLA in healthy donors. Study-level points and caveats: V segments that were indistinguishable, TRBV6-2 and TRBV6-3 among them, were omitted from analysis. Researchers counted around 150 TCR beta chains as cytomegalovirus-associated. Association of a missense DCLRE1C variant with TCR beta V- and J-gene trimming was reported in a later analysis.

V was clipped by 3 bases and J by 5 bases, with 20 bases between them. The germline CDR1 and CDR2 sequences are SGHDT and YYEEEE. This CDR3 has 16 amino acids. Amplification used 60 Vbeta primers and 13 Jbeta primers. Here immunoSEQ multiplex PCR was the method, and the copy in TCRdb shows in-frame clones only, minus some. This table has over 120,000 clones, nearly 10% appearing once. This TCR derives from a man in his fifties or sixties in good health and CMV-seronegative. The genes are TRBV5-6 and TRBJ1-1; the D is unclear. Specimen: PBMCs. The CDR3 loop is CASSSQLRRTLTEAFF. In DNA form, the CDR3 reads TGTGCCAGCAGCTCCCAACTTCGACGGACTTTGACTGAAGCTTTCTTT.